This T cell receptor beta chain was observed in a study of identical twins. The V segment lost 4 bases and the J segment 6 bases; nucleotides outside the gene matches: 10. This CDR3 spans 15 amino acids. A template switching step contributed a universal primer site, while unique molecular identifiers were present in the cDNA. Using its own MiXCR run on the 5' RACE reads, TCRdb lists one record per CDR3 protein. Among some 1,700,000 distinct CDR3 sequences listed, under 35% were seen once. Whole-study results and caveats: Fewer insertions were carried by abundant cord blood beta clonotypes, but none was seen in memory repertoires. Low generation probability was overrepresented in out-of-frame alpha sequences shared by twins.

On this clonotype: Its specificity is unknown.

The origin of this receptor is a newborn girl in good health. V is TRBV12-3 or TRBV12-4 and J is TRBJ1-2; the match to TRBD1 covers 8 bases. Specimen: cord blood. The CDR3 is CASSSTRGRFHGYTF. In DNA, the CDR3 is TGTGCCAGCAGTTCCACCAGGGGGCGGTTCCATGGCTACACCTTC.